This is a list of T cell receptor beta chains from one sample in a study of Graves' ophthalmopathy and Graves' hyperthyroidism. In TCRdb, the multiplex PCR reads were re-called with MiXCR into one record per CDR3 protein. The table shows 300,000 or so distinct CDR3 sequences, with 17% occurring only once. Sequencing was carried out using peripheral blood. These TCRs come from an adult man with Graves' ophthalmopathy. Each CDR3 is given with its conserved first and last residue. Fields, in order: clone size, J gene, D gene, V gene, CDR3 protein, CDR3 DNA. A D gene is named only where the DNA matches it firmly. Clone size is given for some rows only: seen once, a few or many times, or a class if the clone is expanded.

abundance: NA; j_gene: TRBJ1-5; d_gene: NA; v_gene: TRBV20-1; CDR3aa: CSAPGTFNQPQHF; CDR3nt: TGCAGTGCTCCCGGGACCTTCAATCAGCCCCAGCATTTT
abundance: many; j_gene: TRBJ2-2; d_gene: NA; v_gene: TRBV6-2/TRBV6-3; CDR3aa: CASSYSGLANTGELFF; CDR3nt: TGTGCCAGCAGTTACTCGGGGCTAGCGAACACCGGGGAGCTGTTTTTT
abundance: many; j_gene: TRBJ2-7; d_gene: NA; v_gene: TRBV10-2; CDR3aa: CASSESTGLILSYEQYF; CDR3nt: TGCGCCAGCAGTGAGTCGACCGGGTTGATCCTCTCCTACGAGCAGTACTTC
abundance: NA; j_gene: TRBJ1-5; d_gene: NA; v_gene: TRBV24-1; CDR3aa: CATSDLMGGADPPSYSNQPQHF; CDR3nt: TGTGCCACCAGTGATTTGATGGGAGGGGCGGACCCCCCATCCTATAGCAATCAGCCCCAGCATTTT
abundance: NA; j_gene: TRBJ2-1; d_gene: NA; v_gene: TRBV19; CDR3aa: CASSIDRDGHTYNEQFF; CDR3nt: TGTGCCAGTAGTATAGATAGGGACGGTCATACCTACAATGAGCAGTTCTTC
abundance: NA; j_gene: TRBJ2-7; d_gene: NA; v_gene: TRBV28; CDR3aa: CASSGPTTYEQYF; CDR3nt: TGTGCCAGCAGCGGCCCCACCACATACGAGCAGTACTTC
abundance: many; j_gene: TRBJ1-2; d_gene: NA; v_gene: TRBV9; CDR3aa: CASSPQVDYGYTF; CDR3nt: TGTGCCAGCAGCCCCCAGGTTGACTATGGCTACACCTTC
abundance: many; j_gene: TRBJ1-3; d_gene: NA; v_gene: TRBV30; CDR3aa: CAWSRSSGNTIYF; CDR3nt: TGTGCCTGGAGTCGCAGCTCTGGAAACACCATATATTTT
abundance: many; j_gene: TRBJ2-7; d_gene: TRBD2; v_gene: TRBV20-1; CDR3aa: CSATETGTRGEQYF; CDR3nt: TGCAGTGCTACAGAAACCGGGACTAGGGGCGAGCAGTACTTC
abundance: many; j_gene: TRBJ2-5; d_gene: NA; v_gene: TRBV30; CDR3aa: CAWSRSGFQETQYF; CDR3nt: TGTGCCTGGAGTCGGAGCGGGTTCCAAGAGACCCAGTACTTC
abundance: many; j_gene: TRBJ2-7; d_gene: NA; v_gene: TRBV5-1; CDR3aa: CASSLTGSLDEQYF; CDR3nt: TGCGCCAGCAGCTTGACCGGGAGTCTTGACGAGCAGTACTTC
abundance: many; j_gene: TRBJ2-2; d_gene: NA; v_gene: TRBV12-3/TRBV12-4; CDR3aa: CAASQRSNTGELFF; CDR3nt: TGTGCCGCCTCCCAGCGGTCGAACACCGGGGAGCTGTTTTTT
abundance: many; j_gene: TRBJ2-5; d_gene: TRBD2; v_gene: TRBV6-2/TRBV6-3; CDR3aa: CASSYLLSGGGETQYF; CDR3nt: TGTGCCAGCAGTTACCTCCTTAGCGGGGGGGGTGAGACCCAGTACTTC
abundance: NA; j_gene: TRBJ2-7; d_gene: NA; v_gene: TRBV7-6; CDR3aa: CASSSRGAKRDEQYF; CDR3nt: TGTGCCAGCAGCTCCCGGGGAGCTAAGAGGGACGAGCAGTACTTC
abundance: many; j_gene: TRBJ2-7; d_gene: NA; v_gene: TRBV5-4; CDR3aa: CASRREVRNEQYF; CDR3nt: TGTGCCAGCAGGAGGGAGGTTCGGAACGAGCAGTACTTC
abundance: many; j_gene: TRBJ2-4; d_gene: NA; v_gene: TRBV5-1; CDR3aa: CASSLVPLGLAKNIQYF; CDR3nt: TGCGCCAGCAGCTTGGTACCGTTGGGCTTAGCCAAAAACATTCAGTACTTC
abundance: many; j_gene: TRBJ2-5; d_gene: NA; v_gene: TRBV5-1; CDR3aa: CASSLGLVGSETQYF; CDR3nt: TGCGCCAGCAGCTTGGGTCTAGTCGGTTCAGAGACCCAGTACTTC
abundance: NA; j_gene: TRBJ2-5; d_gene: NA; v_gene: TRBV7-3; CDR3aa: CASSSMGRLQETQYF; CDR3nt: TGTGCCAGCAGCTCGATGGGACGTTTGCAAGAGACCCAGTACTTC
abundance: many; j_gene: TRBJ2-7; d_gene: NA; v_gene: TRBV9; CDR3aa: CASSTHPEASSYEQYF; CDR3nt: TGTGCCAGCAGCACCCACCCGGAGGCGAGCTCCTACGAGCAGTACTTC
abundance: NA; j_gene: TRBJ2-7; d_gene: TRBD2; v_gene: TRBV3-1; CDR3aa: CASSQVPAGALSEQYF; CDR3nt: TGTGCCAGCAGCCAAGTTCCAGCGGGGGCCCTCTCCGAGCAGTACTTC
abundance: many; j_gene: TRBJ2-7; d_gene: TRBD2; v_gene: TRBV27; CDR3aa: CASSSATGTSGRAYEQYF; CDR3nt: TGTGCCAGCAGTTCAGCCACCGGGACTAGCGGGAGGGCGTACGAGCAGTACTTC
abundance: many; j_gene: TRBJ2-6; d_gene: TRBD2; v_gene: TRBV12-3/TRBV12-4; CDR3aa: CASSPVSGGIAGANVLTF; CDR3nt: TGTGCCAGCAGCCCCGTTAGCGGGGGTATTGCTGGGGCCAACGTCCTGACTTTC
abundance: many; j_gene: TRBJ2-7; d_gene: TRBD1; v_gene: TRBV19; CDR3aa: CASSIGTGGSYEQYF; CDR3nt: TGTGCCAGTAGTATAGGGACAGGGGGATCCTACGAGCAGTACTTC
abundance: many; j_gene: TRBJ2-2; d_gene: NA; v_gene: TRBV30; CDR3aa: CAWSRDIANTGELFF; CDR3nt: TGTGCCTGGAGTCGGGACATCGCGAACACCGGGGAGCTGTTTTTT
abundance: many; j_gene: TRBJ2-5; d_gene: NA; v_gene: TRBV28; CDR3aa: CASSLPKETQYF; CDR3nt: TGTGCCAGCAGTTTACCAAAAGAGACCCAGTACTTC
abundance: many; j_gene: TRBJ1-1; d_gene: NA; v_gene: TRBV28; CDR3aa: CASSRRGTVNTEAFF; CDR3nt: TGTGCCAGCAGCAGACGGGGGACGGTGAACACTGAAGCTTTCTTT
abundance: many; j_gene: TRBJ1-2; d_gene: NA; v_gene: TRBV12-3/TRBV12-4; CDR3aa: CASSLAWGGGYTF; CDR3nt: TGTGCCAGCAGTTTAGCGTGGGGGGGTGGCTACACCTTC
abundance: many; j_gene: TRBJ1-3; d_gene: TRBD1; v_gene: TRBV7-2; CDR3aa: CASSLVTGGGNTIYF; CDR3nt: TGTGCCAGCAGCTTGGTTACAGGGGGTGGAAACACCATATATTTT
abundance: many; j_gene: TRBJ2-6; d_gene: NA; v_gene: TRBV20-1; CDR3aa: CSASAFFGANVLTF; CDR3nt: TGCAGTGCTAGTGCGTTTTTTGGGGCCAACGTCCTGACTTTC
abundance: NA; j_gene: TRBJ1-2; d_gene: NA; v_gene: TRBV20-1; CDR3aa: CSAPRTMSGGYTF; CDR3nt: TGCAGTGCTCCAAGAACGATGTCAGGTGGCTACACCTTC
abundance: many; j_gene: TRBJ1-6; d_gene: NA; v_gene: TRBV7-9; CDR3aa: CASTGTLNSPLHF; CDR3nt: TGTGCCAGCACCGGGACGTTGAATTCACCCCTCCACTTT
abundance: many; j_gene: TRBJ2-2; d_gene: NA; v_gene: TRBV6-4; CDR3aa: CASSDQLGRNTGELFF; CDR3nt: TGTGCCAGCAGTGATCAGTTAGGCAGGAACACCGGGGAGCTGTTTTTT
abundance: NA; j_gene: TRBJ1-2; d_gene: TRBD1; v_gene: TRBV27; CDR3aa: CASSLKGQALFREGGYTF; CDR3nt: TGTGCCAGCAGTTTAAAAGGACAGGCACTATTCCGGGAGGGTGGCTACACCTTC
abundance: many; j_gene: TRBJ2-5; d_gene: TRBD1; v_gene: TRBV3-1; CDR3aa: CASSGQGGTETQYF; CDR3nt: TGTGCCAGCAGCGGACAGGGGGGAACAGAGACCCAGTACTTC
abundance: NA; j_gene: TRBJ1-1; d_gene: TRBD1; v_gene: TRBV2; CDR3aa: CASSKNWGQGNTEAFF; CDR3nt: TGTGCCAGCAGTAAGAATTGGGGACAGGGGAACACTGAAGCTTTCTTT
abundance: many; j_gene: TRBJ1-6; d_gene: NA; v_gene: TRBV15; CDR3aa: CATSRDPGTRRNSPLHF; CDR3nt: TGTGCCACCAGCAGAGATCCAGGAACACGTAGGAATTCACCCCTCCACTTT
abundance: NA; j_gene: TRBJ1-1; d_gene: NA; v_gene: TRBV18; CDR3aa: CASSPQGRTEAFF; CDR3nt: TGTGCCAGCTCACCACAGGGTAGAACTGAAGCTTTCTTT
abundance: many; j_gene: TRBJ2-7; d_gene: NA; v_gene: TRBV6-5; CDR3aa: CASRLRDVSYEQYF; CDR3nt: TGTGCCAGCAGGCTCCGGGACGTCTCCTACGAGCAGTACTTC
abundance: many; j_gene: TRBJ1-2; d_gene: NA; v_gene: TRBV29-1; CDR3aa: CSVGIIGTVHFVGYTF; CDR3nt: TGCAGCGTTGGAATTATCGGTACAGTACATTTTGTCGGCTACACCTTC
abundance: many; j_gene: TRBJ2-7; d_gene: TRBD1; v_gene: TRBV28; CDR3aa: CASATGTGGRSSYEQYF; CDR3nt: TGTGCCAGCGCCACCGGGACAGGGGGCAGAAGTTCCTACGAGCAGTACTTC
abundance: NA; j_gene: TRBJ2-7; d_gene: NA; v_gene: TRBV4-2; CDR3aa: CASSRRPDVGGLDEQYF; CDR3nt: TGTGCCAGCAGCCGCCGCCCGGACGTAGGGGGGTTAGACGAGCAGTACTTC
abundance: many; j_gene: TRBJ1-1; d_gene: TRBD1; v_gene: TRBV29-1; CDR3aa: CSAVTGGRTEAFF; CDR3nt: TGCAGCGCCGTAACAGGGGGCCGGACTGAAGCTTTCTTT
abundance: NA; j_gene: TRBJ2-1; d_gene: NA; v_gene: TRBV28; CDR3aa: CASTDSYNEQFF; CDR3nt: TGTGCCAGCACGGACAGCTACAATGAGCAGTTCTTC
abundance: NA; j_gene: TRBJ1-1; d_gene: TRBD1; v_gene: TRBV18; CDR3aa: CASSSGGKTEAFF; CDR3nt: TGTGCCAGCTCGTCAGGGGGCAAAACTGAAGCTTTCTTT
abundance: NA; j_gene: TRBJ2-7; d_gene: TRBD2; v_gene: TRBV28; CDR3aa: CASSPLTLAVSPGEQYF; CDR3nt: TGTGCCAGCAGTCCCCTGACACTAGCGGTATCACCGGGAGAGCAGTACTTC
abundance: once; j_gene: TRBJ1-2; d_gene: NA; v_gene: TRBV12-3/TRBV12-4; CDR3aa: CASSLGVLYGYTF; CDR3nt: TGTGCCAGCAGTCTAGGGGTCCTCTATGGCTACACCTTC
abundance: many; j_gene: TRBJ2-6; d_gene: TRBD1; v_gene: TRBV6-1; CDR3aa: CASSEGQGTVSGANVLTF; CDR3nt: TGTGCCAGCAGTGAGGGACAGGGGACTGTCTCTGGGGCCAACGTCCTGACTTTC
abundance: NA; j_gene: TRBJ2-2; d_gene: NA; v_gene: TRBV24-1; CDR3aa: CATSDLSRHGPGSCFF; CDR3nt: NA
abundance: many; j_gene: TRBJ2-5; d_gene: NA; v_gene: TRBV7-2; CDR3aa: CASSGLGALQETQYF; CDR3nt: TGTGCCAGCAGCGGACTCGGAGCGCTACAAGAGACCCAGTACTTC
abundance: NA; j_gene: TRBJ2-7; d_gene: TRBD2; v_gene: TRBV6-2/TRBV6-3; CDR3aa: CASWREGVGTAEQYF; CDR3nt: TGTGCCAGCTGGCGGGAGGGCGTTGGGACGGCGGAGCAGTACTTC
abundance: many; j_gene: TRBJ2-7; d_gene: NA; v_gene: TRBV4-1; CDR3aa: CASSQGAGAVGEQYF; CDR3nt: TGCGCCAGCAGCCAAGGGGCGGGGGCGGTCGGCGAGCAGTACTTC
abundance: NA; j_gene: TRBJ2-3; d_gene: NA; v_gene: TRBV30; CDR3aa: CAWWRAGQDTQYF; CDR3nt: TGTGCCTGGTGGAGGGCAGGCCAAGATACGCAGTATTTT
abundance: many; j_gene: TRBJ2-7; d_gene: NA; v_gene: TRBV20-1; CDR3aa: CSARIPAGDDYEQYF; CDR3nt: TGCAGTGCTAGGATTCCAGCGGGCGATGACTACGAGCAGTACTTC
abundance: NA; j_gene: TRBJ1-2; d_gene: NA; v_gene: TRBV18; CDR3aa: CASSQDSFNYGYTF; CDR3nt: TGTGCCAGCTCACAAGACAGCTTCAACTATGGCTACACCTTC
abundance: many; j_gene: TRBJ2-3; d_gene: NA; v_gene: TRBV28; CDR3aa: CASRFYTDTQYF; CDR3nt: TGTGCCAGCAGGTTCTACACAGATACGCAGTATTTT
abundance: many; j_gene: TRBJ1-5; d_gene: NA; v_gene: TRBV19; CDR3aa: CASSIDINQPQHF; CDR3nt: TGTGCCAGTAGTATAGATATAAATCAGCCCCAGCATTTT